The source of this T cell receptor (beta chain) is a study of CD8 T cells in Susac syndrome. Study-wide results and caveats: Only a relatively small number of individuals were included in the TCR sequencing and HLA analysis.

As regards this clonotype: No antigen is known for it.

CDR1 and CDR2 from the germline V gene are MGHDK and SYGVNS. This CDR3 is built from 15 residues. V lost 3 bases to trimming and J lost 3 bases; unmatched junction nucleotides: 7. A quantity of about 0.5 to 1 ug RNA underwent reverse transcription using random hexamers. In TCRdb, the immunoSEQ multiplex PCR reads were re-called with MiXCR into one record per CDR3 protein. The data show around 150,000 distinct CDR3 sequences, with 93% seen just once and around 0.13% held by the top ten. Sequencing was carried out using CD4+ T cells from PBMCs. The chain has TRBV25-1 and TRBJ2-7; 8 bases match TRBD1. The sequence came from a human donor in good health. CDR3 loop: CASSDTGQGYYEQYF. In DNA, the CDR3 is TGTGCCAGCAGTGATACAGGACAGGGTTACTACGAGCAGTACTTC.